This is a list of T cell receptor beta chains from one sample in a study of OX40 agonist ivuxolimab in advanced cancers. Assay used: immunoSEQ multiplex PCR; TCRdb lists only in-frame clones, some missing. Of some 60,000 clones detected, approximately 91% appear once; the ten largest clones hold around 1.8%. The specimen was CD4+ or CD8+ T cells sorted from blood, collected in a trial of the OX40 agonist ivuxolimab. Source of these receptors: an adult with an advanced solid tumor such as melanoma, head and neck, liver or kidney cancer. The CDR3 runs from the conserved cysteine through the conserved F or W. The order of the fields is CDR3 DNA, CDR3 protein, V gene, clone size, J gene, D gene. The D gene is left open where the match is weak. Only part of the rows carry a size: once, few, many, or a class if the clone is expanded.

CDR3nt: TGTGCCAGCAGCGGGGGAAGTATTCGTACACCCGATGGCTACACCTTC
CDR3aa: CASSGGSIRTPDGYTF
v_gene: TRBV7-2
abundance: -
j_gene: TRBJ1-2
d_gene: -

CDR3nt: TGTGCCTGGAGTCTTCCGAATCAGCCCCAGCATTTT
CDR3aa: CAWSLPNQPQHF
v_gene: TRBV30
abundance: -
j_gene: TRBJ1-5
d_gene: -

CDR3nt: TGCGCCAGCAGCCAAGGGACAGGGTCCCGGGCTTATGGCTACACCTTC
CDR3aa: CASSQGTGSRAYGYTF
v_gene: TRBV4-3
abundance: -
j_gene: TRBJ1-2
d_gene: TRBD1

CDR3nt: TGTGCCAGCAGCCCACAGGTTGCAACTAATGAAAAACTGTTTTTT
CDR3aa: CASSPQVATNEKLFF
v_gene: TRBV7-2
abundance: -
j_gene: TRBJ1-4
d_gene: -

CDR3nt: TGTGCCAGCAGCTTGTATGGGACTAGCGGCACCGAGCAGTACTTC
CDR3aa: CASSLYGTSGTEQYF
v_gene: TRBV5-5
abundance: -
j_gene: TRBJ2-7
d_gene: TRBD2

CDR3nt: TGTGCCAGCATGGGCACAATCACCGGGGAGCTGTTTTTT
CDR3aa: CASMGTITGELFF
v_gene: TRBV25-1
abundance: -
j_gene: TRBJ2-2
d_gene: -

CDR3nt: TGTGCCAGCACTCTAGCGGGAGAAAAAGAGACCCAGTACTTC
CDR3aa: CASTLAGEKETQYF
v_gene: TRBV7-9
abundance: -
j_gene: TRBJ2-5
d_gene: TRBD2

CDR3nt: TGCGCCAGCAGTGAGGCTGAGACCGGGGAGCTGTTTTTT
CDR3aa: CASSEAETGELFF
v_gene: TRBV10-2
abundance: -
j_gene: TRBJ2-2
d_gene: -

CDR3nt: TGTGCCAGCACTCCCGGTTTCGGACAGGGGGCCTACGAGCAGTACTTC
CDR3aa: CASTPGFGQGAYEQYF
v_gene: TRBV28
abundance: once
j_gene: TRBJ2-7
d_gene: TRBD1

CDR3nt: TGTGCCAGCAGCCAAGAAGGGTGGGTGGGCGAGACCCAGTACTTC
CDR3aa: CASSQEGWVGETQYF
v_gene: TRBV4-2
abundance: -
j_gene: TRBJ2-5
d_gene: -